The entry below gives a single TCR beta chain sequence along with its context. Assay used: immunoSEQ multiplex PCR; TCRdb lists only in-frame clones, some missing. Among approximately 50,000 clones listed, about 88% were seen once. The sample belongs to a study of OX40 agonist ivuxolimab in advanced cancers. The germline V gene encodes CDR1 SGHVS and CDR2 FQNEAQ. The CDR3 extends over 13 amino acids. V was trimmed by 0 bases and J by 10 bases, leaving 10 bases between them. The TCR sequence derives from an adult with an advanced solid tumor such as melanoma, head and neck, liver or kidney cancer. This chain uses TRBV7-8 with TRBJ2-1; D perhaps matches TRBD2 (6 bases). Specimen: CD4+ or CD8+ T cells sorted from blood, collected in a trial of the OX40 agonist ivuxolimab. CDR3: CASSLARSGEQFF. CDR3 nucleotides: TGTGCCAGCAGCTTAGCGCGTAGCGGAGAGCAGTTCTTC.